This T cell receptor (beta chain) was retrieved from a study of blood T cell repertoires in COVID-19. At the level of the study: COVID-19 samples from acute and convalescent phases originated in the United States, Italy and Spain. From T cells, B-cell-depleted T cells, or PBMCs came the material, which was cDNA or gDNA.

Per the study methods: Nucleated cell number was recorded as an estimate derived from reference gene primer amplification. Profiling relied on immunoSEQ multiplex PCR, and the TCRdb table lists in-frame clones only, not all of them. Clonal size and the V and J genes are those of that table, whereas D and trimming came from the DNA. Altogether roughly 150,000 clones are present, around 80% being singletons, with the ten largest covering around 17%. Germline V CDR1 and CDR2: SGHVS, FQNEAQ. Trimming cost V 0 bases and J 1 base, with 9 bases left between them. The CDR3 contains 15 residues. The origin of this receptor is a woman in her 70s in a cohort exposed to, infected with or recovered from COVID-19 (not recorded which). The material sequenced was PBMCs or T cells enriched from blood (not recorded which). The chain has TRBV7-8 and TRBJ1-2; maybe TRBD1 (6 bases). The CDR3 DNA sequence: TGTGCCAGCAGCTTAGCCCACAGGGATAACTATGGCTACACCTTC. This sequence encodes CASSLAHRDNYGYTF.